This T cell receptor beta chain was sequenced during a study of T cell responses to AZD1222 COVID-19 vaccine. V was shortened by 1 base and J by 3 bases, with 11 bases between the two germline ends. In germline, CDR1 is SGHRS, CDR2 YFSETQ. This CDR3 has 14 amino acids. For this clone: The antigen is unknown.

Second-dose schedules of about 4 or about 12 weeks were combined. The data were produced by immunoSEQ multiplex PCR, yet TCRdb's version contains in-frame clones alone and is incomplete. The sample shows about 80,000 clones, more than 85% of them seen only once. The study's findings and limits: At baseline, seropositivity was found in only six AZD1222 recipients. Among vaccine-associated CD4 TCRs, coverage spanned spike, with dominance at 160-218 and 743-854. Clonal diversity may have been underestimated in mostly white British donors.

The chain links TRBV5-1 to TRBJ2-7; D is perhaps TRBD1 (6 bases). The sequencing used peripheral blood, collected 28 days after the second AZD1222 dose. The sequence was collected from an adult who received the AZD1222 COVID-19 vaccine. CDR3 amino acids: CASSLIQGSYEQYF. The CDR3 DNA is TGCGCCAGCAGCTTGATTCAGGGGAGCTACGAGCAGTACTTC.